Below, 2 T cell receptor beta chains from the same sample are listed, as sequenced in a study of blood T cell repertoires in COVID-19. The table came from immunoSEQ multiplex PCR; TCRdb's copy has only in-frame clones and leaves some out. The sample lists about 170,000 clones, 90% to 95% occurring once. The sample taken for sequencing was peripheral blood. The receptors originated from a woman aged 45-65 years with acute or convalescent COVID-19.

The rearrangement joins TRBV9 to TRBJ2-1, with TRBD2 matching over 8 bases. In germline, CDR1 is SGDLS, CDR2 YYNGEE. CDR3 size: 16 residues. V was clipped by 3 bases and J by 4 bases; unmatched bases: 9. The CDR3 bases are TGTGCCAGCAGCGCCCGGACTAGCCCACTATACAATGAGCAGTTCTTC. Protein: CASSARTSPLYNEQFF.

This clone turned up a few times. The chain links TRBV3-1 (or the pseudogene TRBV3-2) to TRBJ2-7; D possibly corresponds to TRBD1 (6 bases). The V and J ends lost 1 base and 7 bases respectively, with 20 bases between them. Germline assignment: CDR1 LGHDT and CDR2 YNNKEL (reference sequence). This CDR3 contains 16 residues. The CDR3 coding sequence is TGTGCCAGCAGCCAAGCCGTGGACGGGACACCGGGGGAGCAGTACTTC. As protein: CASSQAVDGTPGEQYF.